This TCR beta chain is from a study of beta chain features in type 1 diabetes. Turning to this clone: The target antigen is unknown.

Study-wide findings and caveats: Type 1 diabetes patients had moderately but significantly shorter TCRB CDR3s in all four CD4+ subsets. An over-representation of cells with high TCR expression could result from cDNA sequencing.

Every participating donor gave one draw, a heparinised blood sample averaging about 110 mL. Cells sorted by CD45RO/CCR7/CD25/CD127/CD95/CD27 comprised CD4+ naive, central memory, regulatory and stem cell-like memory cells. Of the isolated RNA, all was reverse transcribed, and so the sequenced material was expressed TCRB transcripts. Repertoires were generated with immunoSEQ multiplex PCR, while TCRdb's copy carries only in-frame clones and drops some. The top ten clones hold 0.5% to 0.55% of a sample with roughly 180,000 clones, approximately 8% of them seen once. The germline V and J ends were trimmed by 4 bases and 7 bases, with 13 bases remaining between them. This CDR3 has 14 amino acids. Germline V CDR1 and CDR2: SNHLY, FYNNEI.

The chain links TRBV2 to TRBJ1-4, with TRBD1 as a possible D gene (5 bases). Sequencing was done on a sample of central memory CD4+ T cells from blood. The source of this sequence is a man between 18 and 29 years old with type 1 diabetes. CDR3 coding DNA: TGTGCCAGCAGTGTCAGGGAAGCGGGTGAAAAACTGTTTTTT. Protein: CASSVREAGEKLFF.